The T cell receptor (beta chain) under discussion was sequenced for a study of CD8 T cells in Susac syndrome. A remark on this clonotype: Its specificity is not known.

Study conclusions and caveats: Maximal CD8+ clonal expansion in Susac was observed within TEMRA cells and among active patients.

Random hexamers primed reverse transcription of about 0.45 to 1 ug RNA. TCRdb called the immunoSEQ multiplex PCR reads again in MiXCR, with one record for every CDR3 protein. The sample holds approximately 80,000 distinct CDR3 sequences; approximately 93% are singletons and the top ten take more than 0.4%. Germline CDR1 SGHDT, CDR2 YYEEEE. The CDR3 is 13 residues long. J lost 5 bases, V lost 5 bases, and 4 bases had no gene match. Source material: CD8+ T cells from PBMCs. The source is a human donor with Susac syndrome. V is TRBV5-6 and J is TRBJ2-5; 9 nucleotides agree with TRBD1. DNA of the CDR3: TGTGCCAGCAGTTACAGGGGGCAGGAGACCCAGTACTTC. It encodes CASSYRGQETQYF.